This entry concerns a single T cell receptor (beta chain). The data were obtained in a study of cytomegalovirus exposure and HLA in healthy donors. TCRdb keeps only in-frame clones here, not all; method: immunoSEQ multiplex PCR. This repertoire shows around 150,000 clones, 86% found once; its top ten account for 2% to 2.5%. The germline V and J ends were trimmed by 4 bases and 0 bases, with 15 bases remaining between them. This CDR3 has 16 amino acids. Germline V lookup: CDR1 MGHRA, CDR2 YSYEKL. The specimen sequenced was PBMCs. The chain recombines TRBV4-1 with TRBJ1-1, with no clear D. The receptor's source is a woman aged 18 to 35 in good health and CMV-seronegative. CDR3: CASSLPEGSMNTEAFF. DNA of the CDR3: TGCGCCAGCAGCCTCCCCGAGGGTTCCATGAACACTGAAGCTTTCTTT.